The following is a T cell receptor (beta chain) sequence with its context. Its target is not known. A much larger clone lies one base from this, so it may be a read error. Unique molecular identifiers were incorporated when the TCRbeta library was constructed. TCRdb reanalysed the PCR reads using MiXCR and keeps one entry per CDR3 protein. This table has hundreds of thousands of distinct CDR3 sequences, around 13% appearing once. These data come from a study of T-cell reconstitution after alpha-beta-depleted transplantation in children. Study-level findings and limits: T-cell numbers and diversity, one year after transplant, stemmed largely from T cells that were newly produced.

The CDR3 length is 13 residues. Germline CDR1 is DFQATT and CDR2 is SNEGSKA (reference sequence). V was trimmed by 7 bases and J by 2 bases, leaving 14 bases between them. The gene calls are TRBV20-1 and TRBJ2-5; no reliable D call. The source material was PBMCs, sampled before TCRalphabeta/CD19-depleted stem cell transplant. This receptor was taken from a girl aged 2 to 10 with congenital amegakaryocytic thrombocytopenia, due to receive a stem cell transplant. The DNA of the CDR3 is TGCAGTGTAGAACTAAAATGGCAAGAGACCCAGTACTTC. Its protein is CSVELKWQETQYF.